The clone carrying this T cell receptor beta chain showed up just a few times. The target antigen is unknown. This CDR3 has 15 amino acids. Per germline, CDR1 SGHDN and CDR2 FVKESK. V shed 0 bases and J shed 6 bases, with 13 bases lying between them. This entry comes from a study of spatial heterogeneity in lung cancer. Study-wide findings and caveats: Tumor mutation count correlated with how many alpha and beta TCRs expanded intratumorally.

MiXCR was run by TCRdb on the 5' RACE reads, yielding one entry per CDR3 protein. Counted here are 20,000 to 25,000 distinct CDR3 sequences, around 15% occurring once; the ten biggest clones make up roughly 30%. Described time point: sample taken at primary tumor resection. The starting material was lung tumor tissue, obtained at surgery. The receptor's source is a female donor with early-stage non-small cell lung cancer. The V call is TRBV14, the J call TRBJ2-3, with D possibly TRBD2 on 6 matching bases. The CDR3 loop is CASSQDGLARDTQYF. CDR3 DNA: TGTGCCAGCAGCCAAGACGGGCTAGCGAGGGATACGCAGTATTTT. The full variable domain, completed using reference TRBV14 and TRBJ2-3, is EAGVTQFPSHSVIEKGQTVTLRCDPISGHDNLYWYRRVMGKEIKFLLHFVKESKQDESGMPNNRFLAERTGGTYSTLKVQPAELEDSGVYFCASSQDGLARDTQYFGPGTRLTVL.